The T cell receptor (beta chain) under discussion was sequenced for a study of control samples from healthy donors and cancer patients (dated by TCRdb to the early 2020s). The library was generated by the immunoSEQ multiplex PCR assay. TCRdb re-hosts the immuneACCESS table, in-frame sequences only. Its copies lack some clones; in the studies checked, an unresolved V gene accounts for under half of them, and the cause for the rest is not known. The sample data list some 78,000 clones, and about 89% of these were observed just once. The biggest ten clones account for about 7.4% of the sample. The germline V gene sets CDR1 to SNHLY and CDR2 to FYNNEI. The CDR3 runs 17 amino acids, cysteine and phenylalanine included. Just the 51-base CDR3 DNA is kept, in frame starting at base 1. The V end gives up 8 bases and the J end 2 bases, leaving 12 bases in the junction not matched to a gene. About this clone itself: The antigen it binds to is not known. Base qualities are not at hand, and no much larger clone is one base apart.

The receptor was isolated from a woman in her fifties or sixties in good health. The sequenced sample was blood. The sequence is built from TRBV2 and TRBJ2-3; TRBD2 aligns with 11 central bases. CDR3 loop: CASPEGPTSGDTDTQYF. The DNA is TGTGCCAGCCCCGAGGGCCCGACTAGCGGGGACACAGATACGCAGTATTTT.